Listed here are 3 T cell receptor beta chains from one sample, sequenced in a study of blood T cell repertoires in COVID-19. The method was immunoSEQ multiplex PCR; TCRdb's version includes in-frame clones alone and lacks a portion of them. The sample lists 200,000 to 300,000 clones; about nine tenths were seen once. Sequencing used PBMCs or T cells enriched from blood (not recorded which). The receptor source for this set is a man aged 40-49 years who had recovered from COVID-19.

The chain uses TRBV11-2 and TRBJ1-3; 7 bases are shared with TRBD1. Germline V CDR1 and CDR2: SGHAT, FQNNGV. This CDR3 has 15 amino acids. V lost 5 bases to trimming and J lost 1 base; unmatched junction nucleotides: 5. The CDR3 loop is CASSTFRGSGNTIYF. The CDR3 nucleotides read TGTGCCAGCAGCACCTTCAGGGGGTCTGGAAACACCATATATTTT.

In its sample, this clone was seen a few times. The CDR3 sequence is CASSLDGGISYNEQFF. The CDR3 coding sequence is TGTGCCAGCAGCTTGGACGGGGGGATCTCCTACAATGAGCAGTTCTTC. The chain joins TRBV5-4 to TRBJ2-1; 7 bases align to TRBD2. The CDR3 sequence is 16 residues long. Germline V lookup: CDR1 SGHNT, CDR2 YYREEE (reference sequence). With 0 bases clipped from V and 0 bases from J, the junction kept 3 bases outside the gene matches.

CDR3 protein: CASRQQGTSVEAFF. The DNA of the CDR3 is TGTGCCAGCAGGCAACAGGGTACCAGCGTTGAAGCTTTCTTT. V usage is TRBV27 and J usage is TRBJ1-1; a possible D gene is TRBD1 (6 bases). The CDR3 is 14 residues long. Looked up from germline, CDR1 is MNHEY and CDR2 is SMNVEV (reference sequence). With 6 bases removed from V and 7 bases from J, the gap between germline ends came to 18 bases.